This T cell receptor beta chain was retrieved from a study of CD8+CD57+ T cells in acquired aplastic anemia. This clonotype turned up a few times. Its specificity is not known. In patients chosen for sequencing, flow cytometry had shown CD8+CD57+ cell expansion. At blood sampling, none of the patients had yet received therapy. CDR3 and TCR beta VDJ profiling relied on a genomic DNA template. TCRdb reanalysed the reads using MiXCR and keeps one entry per CDR3 protein. Among approximately 150,000 distinct CDR3 sequences listed, about 45% were seen once. Whole-study results and caveats: Patients were compared with controls for CD8+ Simpson's diversity, and no significant difference emerged.

CDR1 is SEHNR, CDR2 FQNEAQ, per germline (reference sequence). V was trimmed by 1 base and J by 0 bases, leaving 13 bases between them. This CDR3 contains 16 residues. The specimen sequenced was sorted CD4+, CD8+, or CD8+CD57+ T cells (not recorded which) from PBMCs. This TCR was recovered from a human donor with aplastic anemia. The chain links TRBV7-9 to TRBJ2-7; D gene unclear. This CDR3 is CASSLVGRRSSYEQYF. The CDR3 DNA is TGTGCCAGCAGCTTAGTAGGGCGCAGGAGCTCCTACGAGCAGTACTTC. Full variable domain (remainder filled in from reference TRBV7-9 and TRBJ2-7): DTGVSQNPRHKITKRGQNVTFRCDPISEHNRLYWYRQTLGQGPEFLTYFQNEAQLEKSRLLSDRFSAERPKGSFSTLEIQRTEQGDSAMYLCASSLVGRRSSYEQYFGPGTRLTVT.